The TCR beta chain described here comes from a study of blood T cell repertoires in COVID-19. Background on the study: The study drew acute and convalescent COVID-19 samples from the United States, Italy and Spain. T cells, B-cell-depleted T cells, or PBMCs supplied cDNA or gDNA.

The CDR3 loop spans 17 amino acids. The germline gives CDR1 LGHNA, CDR2 YSLEER. V trimming: 4 bases; J trimming: 3 bases; junction bases outside the gene matches: 9. In the original processing: Researchers report that nucleated cell counts were estimated from reference gene primer amplification. Produced via immunoSEQ multiplex PCR; TCRdb's table is partial and in-frame only. D and trimming were read from the DNA, whereas the V and J calls and clone size are those reported in that table. The table lists tens of thousands of clones, 70% to 90% of them singletons. The TCR sequence derives from a human donor in a cohort sampled during active COVID-19. The chain recombines TRBV4-3 with TRBJ2-3; 11 positions agree with TRBD2. Material for sequencing was peripheral blood. CDR3 DNA sequence: TGCGCCAGCAGCCCCTTTAGCGGGGGGGCTGGGACAGATACGCAGTATTTT. This codes for CASSPFSGGAGTDTQYF.